This T cell receptor (beta chain) was sequenced for a study of identical twins. TCRdb re-called the 5' RACE reads through MiXCR, storing one row per CDR3 protein. The table includes more than 600,000 distinct CDR3 sequences, about 20% detected once. Germline V CDR1 and CDR2: SGHKS, YYEKEE (reference sequence). V was pared by 0 bases and J by 7 bases, with 2 bases of the junction left unmatched. The CDR3 consists of 14 residues. The same specimen was also included in a second study, on T cells expressing NK-cell markers. According to that study: Sequencing of TCR beta repertoires drew on sorted CD3+CD56+NKG2C+, CD3+CD56+NKG2C- and CD3+CD56-NKG2C+ T cells. Restricting sorting to alpha-beta TCR T cells was achieved in several experiments by an anti-gamma-delta TCR antibody.

The genes are TRBV5-5 and TRBJ2-7, with 12 bases matching TRBD2. This sequence was found in a woman aged 18-30 years in good health. Sequenced sample: PBMCs. DNA of the CDR3: TGTGCCAGCAGCTTGGTACTAGCGGGAGGAGAGCAGTACTTC. It is translated as CASSLVLAGGEQYF.